These 22 T cell receptor beta chains came from one sample sequenced in a study of blood T cell repertoires in COVID-19. TCRdb keeps only in-frame clones here, not all; method: immunoSEQ multiplex PCR. The table lists over 120,000 clones, 87% of them singletons. Sequencing was performed on peripheral blood. Receptors were obtained from a woman in her forties or fifties with active or convalescent COVID-19.

This sequence joins TRBV4-2 and TRBJ1-2; TRBD1 might be the D (6 bases). Between the trimmed V and J ends, which lost 3 bases and 8 bases, there was a span of 22 bases. CDR1 LGHNA and CDR2 YNFKEQ come from the germline V gene. This CDR3 contains 16 residues. CDR3 DNA: TGTGCCAGCAGCCAGAGCGGGGGCCTCTCCTCTGCGGGCTACACCTTC. This codes for CASSQSGGLSSAGYTF.

This clone was counted a few times. The gene calls are TRBV28 and TRBJ1-2; 8 bases map to TRBD1. Germline V gene lookup returns CDR1 MDHEN and CDR2 SYDVKM. V was pared by 3 bases and J by 7 bases, with 7 bases of the junction left unmatched. The CDR3 has 14 amino acids. The CDR3 here is CASSLLSGGGGYTF. The CDR3 bases are TGTGCCAGCAGTTTGCTGTCAGGGGGCGGTGGCTACACCTTC.

This chain connects TRBV4-2 to TRBJ1-4; the D gene is possibly TRBD1 (5 bases). The CDR3 extends over 15 amino acids. V was shortened by 3 bases and J by 3 bases, with 11 bases between the two germline ends. Germline V gene sequence: CDR1 LGHNA, CDR2 YNFKEQ. Here the CDR3 reads CASSQIPGANEKLFF. In nucleotides, the CDR3 is TGTGCCAGCAGCCAGATACCGGGGGCTAATGAAAAACTGTTTTTT.

The V call is TRBV24-1, the J call TRBJ1-1, with 9 bases aligning to TRBD1. The germline gives CDR1 KGHDR, CDR2 SFDVKD. The trim removed 4 bases at V and 1 base at J, leaving 3 bases unmatched. The CDR3 contains 15 residues. The CDR3, as DNA: TGTGCCACCAGTGAGACGGGACAGGGGAACACTGAAGCTTTCTTT. Protein product: CATSETGQGNTEAFF.

CDR3 nucleotides: TGTGCCAGCAGCTCCGACAGGGGGCTCGCCGGGGAGCTGTTTTTT. Translated, it gives CASSSDRGLAGELFF. The J gene is TRBJ2-2, the V gene TRBV5-4; TRBD1 agrees at 10 bases. The CDR3 sequence is 15 residues long. With V trimmed by 3 bases and J by 6 bases, 5 bases remained unmatched. Germline CDR1 reads SGHNT; CDR2 reads YYREEE (reference sequence).

This chain links TRBV4-3 with TRBJ1-1; TRBD1 agrees at 8 bases. This CDR3 region has 17 residues. Germline CDR1 and CDR2: LGHNA and YSLEER. Losses at the gene ends were 3 bases for V and 1 base for J; bases not matched to a gene: 10. The CDR3: CASSQTGQGRGNTEAFF. As DNA, the CDR3 is TGCGCCAGCAGCCAGACAGGACAGGGACGAGGGAACACTGAAGCTTTCTTT.

The chain couples TRBV6-5 to TRBJ1-6, with D tentatively TRBD1 (6 bases). Trimming took off 4 bases at V and 4 bases at J, with 14 bases between the two ends. The CDR3 contains 16 residues. Germline CDR1 reads MNHEY; CDR2 reads SVGAGI. Here the CDR3 reads CASSSPGTFYNSPLHF. The CDR3, as DNA: TGTGCCAGCAGTTCGCCCGGGACATTTTATAATTCACCCCTCCACTTT.

CDR3 in amino acids: CASSFTGGEGANVLTF. For the CDR3, the DNA is TGTGCCAGCAGTTTTACGGGAGGAGAAGGGGCCAACGTCCTGACTTTC. The rearrangement links TRBV27 to TRBJ2-6; 7 bases are shared with TRBD2. Per the germline V gene, CDR1 is MNHEY and CDR2 is SMNVEV (reference sequence). V lost 3 bases and J lost 4; bases outside the gene matches: 6. This CDR3 is 16 amino acids long. The whole variable domain, remainder taken from reference TRBV27 and TRBJ2-6, is EAQVTQNPRYLITVTGKKLTVTCSQNMNHEYMSWYRQDPGLGLRQIYYSMNVEVTDKGDVPEGYKVSRKEKRNFPLILESPSPNQTSLYFCASSFTGGEGANVLTFGAGSRLTVL.

The chain recombines TRBV3-1 (or the pseudogene TRBV3-2) with TRBJ2-7, with a weak D call TRBD1 (5 bases). Deletions cut 6 bases from V and 5 bases from J, with 11 bases between. The CDR3 length is 12 residues. Germline CDR1 is LGHDT and CDR2 is YNNKEL (reference sequence). The CDR3: CASSLDSHEQYF. For the CDR3, the DNA is TGTGCCAGCAGTCTCGACAGTCACGAGCAGTACTTC.

This clone came up a few times. The chain recombines TRBV27 with TRBJ1-3; D uncertain. The CDR3 covers 14 residues. Germline CDR1 MNHEY, CDR2 SMNVEV (reference sequence). V was shortened by 6 bases and J by 13 bases, with 22 bases between the two germline ends. The CDR3 bases are TGTGCCAGCAGCCCCGTTTGGGCCTCCCGAGATATATATTTT. Translating gives CASSPVWASRDIYF.

The chain has TRBV5-6 and TRBJ1-5, with D perhaps TRBD1 (5 bases). Germline CDR1 reads SGHDT; CDR2 reads YYEEEE. This CDR3 spans 14 amino acids. V dropped 4 bases and J dropped 4 bases, with 12 bases sitting between them. CDR3 in DNA: TGTGCCAGCAGCACGGGCAGGGTGAATCAGCCCCAGCATTTT. Its protein is CASSTGRVNQPQHF.

This rearrangement joins TRBV19 to TRBJ2-6, with D perhaps matching TRBD2 (6 bases). The CDR3 has 16 residues. V lost 7 bases and J 4 bases, leaving 17 bases between the germline ends. Germline V gene sequence: CDR1 LNHDA, CDR2 SQIVND (reference sequence). This CDR3 reads CASIPGGRSGANVLTF. The CDR3 bases are TGTGCCAGTATCCCTGGGGGGAGATCCGGGGCCAACGTCCTGACTTTC.

This chain links TRBV19 with TRBJ1-1; 9 nucleotides agree with TRBD1. The CDR3 is made up of 16 amino acids. Germline CDR1 LNHDA, CDR2 SQIVND (reference sequence). With 7 bases clipped from V and 8 bases from J, the junction kept 17 bases outside the gene matches. The CDR3, as DNA: TGTGCCAGTACCCTTGGACCGGGACAGGGTAATAGAGAAGCTTTCTTT. Its translation is CASTLGPGQGNREAFF. Supplemented by reference TRBV19 and TRBJ1-1, the full variable domain reads DGGITQSPKYLFRKEGQNVTLSCEQNLNHDAMYWYRQDPGQGLRLIYYSQIVNDFQKGDIAEGYSVSREKKESFPLTVTSAQKNPTAFYLCASTLGPGQGNREAFFGQGTRLTVV.

The chain is built from TRBV4-1 and TRBJ1-4; D is possibly TRBD1 (6 bases). The ends were cut back, 4 bases at V and 5 bases at J, with 14 bases in the middle. In germline, CDR1 is MGHRA, CDR2 YSYEKL. This CDR3 contains 15 residues. In DNA form, the CDR3 reads TGCGCCAGCAGCCTACAACCCGGGACAAATGAAAAACTGTTTTTT. This encodes CASSLQPGTNEKLFF.

The rearrangement links TRBV5-1 to TRBJ2-3; 16 nucleotides agree with TRBD2. The V gene end was trimmed by 4 bases and the J gene end by 5 bases; junction bases not matched to a gene: 10. This CDR3 region has 18 residues. Germline CDR1 is SGHRS and CDR2 is YFSETQ. The CDR3 sequence is CASSPTGTSGGAKDTQYF. In nucleotides, the CDR3 is TGCGCCAGCAGCCCGACCGGGACTAGCGGGGGGGCCAAAGATACGCAGTATTTT. Full variable domain (rest looked up from reference TRBV5-1 and TRBJ2-3): KAGVTQTPRYLIKTRGQQVTLSCSPISGHRSVSWYQQTPGQGLQFLFEYFSETQRNKGNFPGRFSGRQFSNSRSEMNVSTLELGDSALYLCASSPTGTSGGAKDTQYFGPGTRLTVL.

V usage is TRBV10-3 and J usage is TRBJ2-2; TRBD2 aligns across 7 bases. CDR1 ENHRY and CDR2 SYGVKD come from the germline V gene. Trimming removed 0 bases from V and 2 bases from J; junction bases left unmatched: 3. This CDR3 has 16 residues. This CDR3 reads CAISESTGLNTGELFF. In DNA, the CDR3 is TGTGCCATCAGTGAGTCTACGGGACTAAACACCGGGGAGCTGTTTTTT.

The chain recombines TRBV5-5 with TRBJ2-7; 10 bases line up with TRBD1. The germline V gene has CDR1 SGHKS and CDR2 YYEKEE (reference sequence). J lost 5 bases, V lost 4 bases, and 9 bases had no gene match. This CDR3 is 15 amino acids long. CDR3 nucleotides: TGTGCCAGCAGCCCCACCGGGACAGGGGTCCACGAGCAGTACTTC. Translated, it gives CASSPTGTGVHEQYF.

This chain joins TRBV5-1 and TRBJ2-2, with 7 bases matching TRBD2. Looked up from germline, CDR1 is SGHRS and CDR2 is YFSETQ. Trimming at V came to 0 bases and at J to 5 bases, leaving 4 bases not matched to a gene. The CDR3 loop spans 15 amino acids. Here the CDR3 reads CASSLDLAATGELFF. DNA of the CDR3: TGCGCCAGCAGCTTGGACCTAGCGGCTACCGGGGAGCTGTTTTTT.

The chain recombines TRBV19 with TRBJ1-5; D unclear. The germline V gene encodes CDR1 LNHDA and CDR2 SQIVND (reference sequence). The CDR3 consists of 14 residues. Between the trimmed V and J ends, which lost 4 bases and 0 bases, there was a span of 7 bases. CDR3 loop: CASSRLNSNQPQHF. The CDR3 DNA is TGTGCCAGTAGTAGACTCAATAGCAATCAGCCCCAGCATTTT.

A note on this clone: At one boundary the junction diverges from the germline segment, which might be a read error. The V and J genes are TRBV28 and TRBJ1-4, with 7 positions matching TRBD1. This CDR3 contains 14 residues. The germline V gene has CDR1 MDHEN and CDR2 SYDVKM. The CDR3 loop reads CAISEGASNEKLFF. CDR3 nucleotides: TGTGCCATCAGTGAGGGGGCGTCTAATGAAAAACTGTTTTTT. The entire variable domain, with the rest obtained from reference TRBV28 and TRBJ1-4, is as follows: DVKVTQSSRYLVKRTGEKVFLECVQDMDHENMFWYRQDPGLGLRLIYFSYDVKMKEKGDIPEGYSVSREKKERFSLILESASTNQTSMYLCAISEGASNEKLFFGSGTQLSVL.

V usage is TRBV14 and J usage is TRBJ2-7, with D tentatively TRBD2 (6 bases). Germline CDR1 and CDR2: SGHDN and FVKESK. There are 13 residues in the CDR3. The V gene lost 3 bases and the J gene lost 3 bases, with 9 bases spanning the gap. CDR3 amino acids: CASSQGLYYEQYF. The CDR3 DNA follows: TGTGCCAGCAGCCAGGGACTCTACTACGAGCAGTACTTC.

This chain links TRBV5-8 with TRBJ2-7; 8 positions match TRBD1. Unmatched junction bases numbered 7, after V lost 9 bases and J lost 2 bases. The CDR3 is made up of 13 amino acids. Germline V gives CDR1 SGHTS, CDR2 YDEGEE. In nucleotides, the CDR3 is TGTGCCACCGAGGACAGGGTGACCTACGAGCAGTACTTC. Encoded protein: CATEDRVTYEQYF.